The rows below give T cell receptor beta chains drawn from one sample of a study of blood T cell repertoires in COVID-19. Only in-frame clones appear in the TCRdb table, and some are missing; sequencing was by immunoSEQ multiplex PCR. The table shows about 170,000 clones, with around 83% occurring only once. The specimen was peripheral blood. Source of these receptors: a woman aged 70-85 years who had recovered from COVID-19. The CDR3 runs from the conserved cysteine through the conserved F or W. A D gene is named only where the DNA matches it firmly. Only some rows state a clone size, as once, few, many or a class for expanded clones.

len	d_gene	abundance	v_gene	j_gene	CDR3nt	CDR3aa
12	TRBD1	NA	TRBV6-5	TRBJ1-6	TGTGCCAGCAGTAGACAGGGTTCACCCCTCCACTTT	CASSRQGSPLHF
14	TRBD1	NA	TRBV28	TRBJ2-7	TGTGCCAGCAGCAACAGAGGGACAGACTACGAGCAGTACTTC	CASSNRGTDYEQYF
16	TRBD1	few	TRBV9	TRBJ2-2	TGTGCCAGCAGCCAATCCGGGACAGGGGGTACCGGGGAGCTGTTTTTT	CASSQSGTGGTGELFF
15	NA	NA	TRBV6-6	TRBJ1-2	TGTGCCAGCAGCCCGAGCCCCGGTGGAGGCTATGGCTACACCTTC	CASSPSPGGGYGYTF
13	NA	NA	TRBV7-2	TRBJ2-3	TGTGCCAGCAGCACAGACAGCACAGATACGCAGTATTTT	CASSTDSTDTQYF
15	TRBD1	NA	TRBV7-8	TRBJ1-2	TGTGCCAGCAGCTCTACTACGGGGACAGGGGGTGGCTACACCTTC	CASSSTTGTGGGYTF
14	NA	NA	TRBV28	TRBJ1-2	TGTGCCAGCAGCCCCTGGGGGGAGGGCTATGGCTACACCTTC	CASSPWGEGYGYTF
15	NA	NA	TRBV7-3	TRBJ2-3	TGTGCCAGCAGCTCAGGGGTCTGGAGCACAGATACGCAGTATTTT	CASSSGVWSTDTQYF
14	NA	NA	TRBV9	TRBJ2-2	TGTGCCAGCAGCGAGCGGGCGAACACCGGGGAGCTGTTTTTT	CASSERANTGELFF
14	TRBD1	few	TRBV5-1	TRBJ2-5	TGCGCCAGCAGCTTGGGGGACAGGAGAGAGACCCAGTACTTC	CASSLGDRRETQYF
14	NA	NA	TRBV27	TRBJ1-4	TGTGCCAGCAGTTTTGGGCAACTTCGGGAAAAACTGTTTTTT	CASSFGQLREKLFF
15	NA	many	TRBV9	TRBJ1-5	TGTGCCAGCAGCCTAGGGCGGGAGACGGACCAGCCCCAGCATTTT	CASSLGRETDQPQHF
16	TRBD1	NA	TRBV27	TRBJ1-6	TGTGCCAGCAGAGCCCCTTACAGGGGGAGGAATTCACCCCTCCACTTT	CASRAPYRGRNSPLHF
14	NA	NA	TRBV2	TRBJ1-3	TGTGCCAGCAGCCAACAGGGCGCTGGAAACACCATATATTTT	CASSQQGAGNTIYF
15	NA	once	TRBV16	TRBJ2-3	TGTGCCAGCAGCCACGGACAAGGGTTAACAGATACGCAGTATTTT	CASSHGQGLTDTQYF
16	NA	NA	TRBV18	TRBJ2-3	TGTGCCAGCTCACCACTTCGCTTGAGGGGCACAGATACGCAGTATTTT	CASSPLRLRGTDTQYF
16	TRBD1	NA	TRBV5-4	TRBJ2-2	TGTGCCAGCAGCTCCCCCGGACAGGGAAACACCGGGGAGCTGTTTTTT	CASSSPGQGNTGELFF
16	NA	NA	TRBV7-9	TRBJ2-5	TGTGCCAGCAGCCCCGGTGGAGGGGGCCTAGGAGAGACCCAGTACTTC	CASSPGGGGLGETQYF
16	NA	NA	TRBV27	TRBJ1-1	TGTGCCAGCAGTTTGGGTTGGAGGGAGTCCAACACTGAAGCTTTCTTT	CASSLGWRESNTEAFF
18	TRBD1	NA	TRBV7-2	TRBJ2-6	TGTGCCAGCAGCGTCTACAGGGGGCGCAGCTCTGGGGCCAACGTCCTGACTTTC	CASSVYRGRSSGANVLTF
15	TRBD2	NA	TRBV9	TRBJ2-3	TGTGCCAGCAGCGTAGATGGGACTAGCTACGATACGCAGTATTTT	CASSVDGTSYDTQYF
14	NA	NA	TRBV2	TRBJ2-2	TGTGCCAGCAGTCAACTGGCAGGGGACGGGGAGCTGTTTTTT	CASSQLAGDGELFF
15	TRBD2	once	TRBV12-5	TRBJ2-2	TGTGCTAGTGGTCAGGGACTAGTCCGGTCCGGGGAGCTGTTTTTT	CASGQGLVRSGELFF
13	TRBD2	few	TRBV6-2/TRBV6-3	TRBJ2-1	TGTGCCAGCAGTCGGGCTAGCGGAGGAGAGCAGTTCTTC	CASSRASGGEQFF
16	TRBD2	NA	TRBV7-9	TRBJ2-3	TGTGCCAGCAGCACGTTAAGCGGGATGGGCACAGATACGCAGTATTTT	CASSTLSGMGTDTQYF
14	NA	few	TRBV5-1	TRBJ2-2	TGCGCCAGCAGCTTGGAATATGGCTCCGGGGAGCTGTTTTTT	CASSLEYGSGELFF
13	NA	NA	TRBV10-3	TRBJ1-2	TGTGCCATCAGTGAGGGCAGGGTGGGAGGCTACACCTTC	CAISEGRVGGYTF
14	NA	NA	TRBV28	TRBJ2-5	TGTGCCAGCAGTTTAGGGGGAGGACTAGAGACCCAGTACTTC	CASSLGGGLETQYF
15	NA	NA	TRBV6-1	TRBJ1-5	TGTGCCAGCAGTGATGTACGGGGGGGATACAAGCCCCAGCATTTT	CASSDVRGGYKPQHF
14	NA	few	TRBV5-1	TRBJ2-5	TGCGCCAGCAGCTTGGGGCAGGCTGAAGAGACCCAGTACTTC	CASSLGQAEETQYF
17	TRBD2	NA	TRBV9	TRBJ2-1	TGTGCCAGCAGCGTATCGGCTAGCGGGAGCTCCTACAATGAGCAGTTCTTC	CASSVSASGSSYNEQFF
12	NA	NA	TRBV29-1	TRBJ1-1	TGCAGCGTTGACGCGGGTTTCACTGAAGCTTTCTTT	CSVDAGFTEAFF
18	NA	once	TRBV11-2	TRBJ1-1	TGTGCCAGCAGCTTATTCCCAACAGGGCGTGGATTAGGAACTGAAGCTTTCTTT	CASSLFPTGRGLGTEAFF
14	NA	NA	TRBV14	TRBJ2-3	TGTGCCAGCAGCCCCGGGACATCCGGGAATACGCAGTATTTT	CASSPGTSGNTQYF
13	NA	NA	TRBV6-6	TRBJ1-2	TGTGCCAGCAGCCCCGGGGGGGGCCGTGGCTACACCTTC	CASSPGGGRGYTF
15	TRBD2	NA	TRBV2	TRBJ2-3	TGTGCCAGCAGCCCCACTAGCGGGGGACCAGATACGCAGTATTTT	CASSPTSGGPDTQYF
14	TRBD2	NA	TRBV10-1	TRBJ2-1	TGCGCCAGCAGTGCCACCGGGACTAACAATGAGCAGTTCTTC	CASSATGTNNEQFF
16	NA	NA	TRBV2	TRBJ1-1	TGTGCCAGCAGTGAACAGGGACGGGGGGGACCCCCTGGGGCTTTCTTT	CASSEQGRGGPPGAFF
12	NA	NA	TRBV28	TRBJ1-1	TGTGCCAGCACCCATGGGGGGACTGAAGCTTTCTTT	CASTHGGTEAFF
15	NA	NA	TRBV5-1	TRBJ2-1	TGCGCCAGCAGCTCCAGACTAGTCATGGGCAATAAGCAGTTCTTC	CASSSRLVMGNKQFF
16	NA	NA	TRBV28	TRBJ1-3	TGTGCCAGCAGTTTATATTTCGGGGGGCGCGGGGACACCATATATTTT	CASSLYFGGRGDTIYF